The 12 T cell receptor beta chains below were found in one sample sequenced in a study of tumor and adjacent non-tumor tissue in lung cancer. No cell sorting was done before RNA was extracted from the tissue. The normal lung tissue was taken more than 3 cm from the tumor edge. A modified ARM-PCR protocol with three rounds of nested PCR amplified TCRbeta. TCRdb reprocessed the multiplex PCR reads with MiXCR, giving one entry per CDR3 protein. The table has tens of thousands of distinct CDR3 sequences, 76% seen once. The sequenced sample consisted of distant non-tumor lung tissue. These receptors all come from a man between 65 and 79 years old with non-small cell lung cancer.

Concerning this clonotype: This CDR3 fails to terminate in the conserved phenylalanine or tryptophan, so it likely reflects a read error. V gene TRBV20-1 combines with J gene TRBJ1-5, with unresolved D. Per germline, CDR1 DFQATT and CDR2 SNEGSKA (reference sequence). V gave up 5 bases and J gave up 3 bases, with 14 bases separating them. This CDR3 is built from 14 residues. The CDR3 DNA is TGCAGTGCTCAAATAGCCGGGGACAATCAGCCCCAGCATTAC. Amino acids: CSAQIAGDNQPQHY.

Of note for this clonotype: One end of the junction is discordant with germline, which a read error may explain. The chain couples TRBV6-5 to TRBJ2-1; D may be TRBD2 (6 bases). This CDR3 region has 16 residues. The V gene's germline CDR1 is MNHEY and CDR2 SVGAGI. The DNA of the CDR3 is TGTGTCAGCAGTTACGGGGACGGGAGATCCTACAATGAGCAGTTCTTC. It is translated as CVSSYGDGRSYNEQFF.

Worth noting for this clonotype: A much larger clone is a single base away; this may be a read error. Likely a read error: the CDR3 ends without its conserved phenylalanine or tryptophan. V usage is TRBV6-2 or TRBV6-3 and J usage is TRBJ2-1, with no clear D. The CDR3 covers 13 residues. V lost 5 bases, J lost 5 bases, and 10 bases lay in between. Germline V gene data show CDR1 as MNHEY and CDR2 as SVGEGT. The CDR3 protein is CASSPEIHNEQFL. CDR3 nucleotides: TGTGCCAGCAGTCCCGAGATACACAATGAGCAGTTCTTA.

The chain uses TRBV6-1 and TRBJ1-1; 9 nucleotides align to TRBD1. Germline V gene sequence: CDR1 MNHNS, CDR2 SASEGT. This CDR3 has 17 amino acids. V lost 0 bases and J lost 4; bases outside the gene matches: 9. CDR3 amino acids: CASSEASTGGSGTEAFF. CDR3 nucleotides: TGTGCCAGCAGTGAAGCGTCAACAGGGGGCTCGGGCACTGAAGCTTTCTTT.

To note about this clonotype: At one of its ends the junction is not consistent with the germline gene, which may arise from a read error. V and J are TRBV6-6 and TRBJ1-5, with 7 bases identical to TRBD1. Germline assignment: CDR1 MNHNY and CDR2 SVGAGI (reference sequence). There are 18 residues in the CDR3. The CDR3 region is CGSSYFGWGQNSNRPQHF. Written as DNA, the CDR3 is TGTGGCAGCAGTTACTTCGGGTGGGGACAGAATAGTAATCGGCCCCAGCATTTT.

The chain carries TRBV12-3 or TRBV12-4 and TRBJ2-3; 9 nucleotides align to TRBD2. CDR3 length equals 15 residues. V lost 8 bases, J lost 8 bases, and 14 bases stayed unmatched. CDR3 sequence: CASSGGGACSGTQYF. DNA for the CDR3: TGTGCCAGCTCTGGCGGGGGGGCCTGCTCAGGTACGCAGTATTTT.

On this clonotype itself: A read error is possible here, since a much larger clone lies one base away. The chain recombines TRBV28 with TRBJ1-2; D is ambiguous. The germline CDR1 and CDR2 sequences are MDHEN and SYDVKM. Trimming cost V 3 bases and J 7 bases, with 18 bases left between them. The CDR3 spans 15 residues. The chain's CDR3 is CASSLIGLPGSGYTF. CDR3 bases: TGTGCCAGCAGTTTGATCGGACTGCCCGGTAGTGGCTACACCTTC.

With respect to this clonotype: A much more abundant neighbour one base away suggests this may be a read error. V and J are TRBV14 and TRBJ1-5, with a possible D match to TRBD1 (5 bases). Germline V lookup: CDR1 SGHDN, CDR2 FVKESK. This CDR3 has 15 residues. DNA of the CDR3: TGTGCCAGCAGCCAAAGGGGCGGGAACAATCACCCCCAGCATTTT. This gives the protein CASSQRGGNNHPQHF.

On this clonotype itself: Likely a read error: the CDR3 ends without its conserved phenylalanine or tryptophan. The chain is built from TRBV29-1 and TRBJ2-5, with D unresolved. Deletions cut 6 bases from V and 10 bases from J, with 21 bases between. The CDR3 is made up of 13 amino acids. CDR1 is SQVTM, CDR2 ANQGSEA, per germline. CDR3 sequence (DNA): TGCAGCGTGGCCGATAGGTTCCGAGTGAACCAGTACTTA. Amino acids: CSVADRFRVNQYL.

Note on this clonotype: The CDR3 does not end in the conserved phenylalanine or tryptophan, so this is likely a read error. The gene calls are TRBV20-1 and TRBJ2-5; 10 bases line up with TRBD1. The CDR3 runs 14 residues. Germline trimming cut 6 bases from V and 1 base from J; bases unmatched to any gene: 5. Germline values: CDR1 DFQATT, CDR2 SNEGSKA (reference sequence). This CDR3 is CSAGGQGFQETQYS. CDR3 bases: TGCAGTGCCGGGGGACAGGGGTTCCAAGAGACCCAGTACTCC.

A word on this clonotype: This may come from a read error, since a much larger clone is one base off. This chain links TRBV25-1 with TRBJ1-2; 9 nucleotides align to TRBD1. Per the germline V gene, CDR1 is MGHDK and CDR2 is SYGVNS. This CDR3 contains 14 residues. The V gene end was trimmed by 3 bases and the J gene end by 8 bases; junction bases not matched to a gene: 7. The CDR3 coding sequence is TGTGCCAGCAGTGATTCTGGACAGGGGACGGGCTACACCTTC. It encodes CASSDSGQGTGYTF.

About this clonotype: A much more abundant neighbour one base away suggests this may be a read error. This chain links TRBV29-1 with TRBJ1-1; D is possibly TRBD1 (5 bases). CDR3 length: 13 amino acids. V was cut by 7 bases and J by 3 bases, with 15 bases left in between. Germline assignment: CDR1 SQVTM and CDR2 ANQGSEA. This chain's CDR3 is CSASAGRDTEAFF. The CDR3 DNA reads as TGCAGCGCCTCGGCAGGGAGGGACACTGAAGCTTTCTTT.